Listed here are 28 T cell receptor beta chains from one sample, sequenced in a study of cytomegalovirus exposure and HLA in healthy donors. The PCR employed 60 Vbeta primers together with 13 Jbeta primers. Sequenced by immunoSEQ multiplex PCR; TCRdb stores in-frame clones only, minus some. The sample has about 140,000 clones, approximately 73% seen once. Sequenced sample: PBMCs. The receptor set was obtained from a man under 40 in good health and CMV-seropositive.

The V gene is TRBV19, the J gene TRBJ2-2; TRBD1 might be the D (6 bases). The CDR3 has 14 amino acids. V lost 6 bases to trimming and J lost 3 bases, with 11 bases between them. The germline CDR1 and CDR2 sequences are LNHDA and SQIVND (reference sequence). CDR3 bases: TGTGCCAGTAGCGGACAGAGATACACCGGGGAGCTGTTTTTT. Amino acid sequence: CASSGQRYTGELFF.

This rearrangement joins TRBV6-6 to TRBJ1-5; 10 bases map to TRBD1. This CDR3 is built from 14 residues. V lost 8 bases to trimming and J lost 4 bases; unmatched junction nucleotides: 5. The V gene's germline CDR1 is MNHNY and CDR2 SVGAGI (reference sequence). The CDR3 here is CASHRTGGNQPQHF. In DNA, the CDR3 is TGTGCCAGCCATAGGACAGGGGGAAATCAGCCCCAGCATTTT.

The rearrangement links TRBV7-9 to TRBJ1-1; D is ambiguous. Trimming removed 5 bases at V and 4 bases at J, with 14 bases between. The V gene's germline CDR1 is SEHNR and CDR2 FQNEAQ (reference sequence). CDR3 size: 14 residues. CDR3 in DNA: TGTGCCAGCAGCCCCCCGGAGGGAAGCACTGAAGCTTTCTTT. It specifies CASSPPEGSTEAFF.

This chain links TRBV4-1 with TRBJ2-7; maybe TRBD2 (5 bases). Germline V gene lookup returns CDR1 MGHRA and CDR2 YSYEKL. The V end lost 2 bases, the J end lost 7 bases, and 12 bases lay between the germline ends. This CDR3 comprises 13 residues. The CDR3 DNA sequence: TGCGCCAGCAGCCAACTGGAGAGGGAGGAGCAGTACTTC. It yields the protein CASSQLEREEQYF.

The V and J genes are TRBV2 and TRBJ2-1; TRBD2 agrees at 13 bases. The V segment lost 4 bases and the J segment 8 bases; nucleotides outside the gene matches: 5. Per the germline V gene, CDR1 is SNHLY and CDR2 is FYNNEI. This CDR3 spans 15 amino acids. The CDR3 region is CASSALAGGLHEQFF. The CDR3 region has the DNA TGTGCCAGCAGTGCACTAGCGGGGGGGTTGCATGAGCAGTTCTTC.

The J gene is TRBJ2-7, the V gene TRBV6-1; D gene unclear. The CDR3 length is 11 residues. The germline CDR1 and CDR2 sequences are MNHNS and SASEGT. V lost 6 bases to trimming and J lost 5 bases, with 8 bases between them. As DNA, the CDR3 is TGTGCCAGCAGGAACTTCGACGAGCAGTACTTC. Translated, it gives CASRNFDEQYF.

This clone was observed a handful of times. The chain links TRBV27 to TRBJ1-6; 8 nucleotides align to TRBD1. In germline, CDR1 is MNHEY, CDR2 SMNVEV (reference sequence). The CDR3 loop spans 16 amino acids. J lost 4 bases, V lost 7 bases, and 9 bases had no gene match. CDR3 residues: CASKTGQGSYNSPLHF. The CDR3, as DNA: TGTGCCAGCAAGACCGGACAGGGAAGTTATAATTCACCCCTCCACTTT.

In DNA, the CDR3 is TGCAGCGTTCCCCAGACCCACCTCCTAGCGGGAGTGGGGTACAATGAGCAGTTCTTC. It is translated as CSVPQTHLLAGVGYNEQFF. This rearrangement joins TRBV29-1 to TRBJ2-1; 10 nucleotides line up with TRBD2. V shed 5 bases and J 4 bases; nucleotides not matched to a gene: 20. Germline V lookup: CDR1 SQVTM, CDR2 ANQGSEA. The CDR3 extends over 19 amino acids.

The genes are TRBV15 and TRBJ2-7, with D tentatively TRBD1 (6 bases). CDR3 size: 12 residues. Germline V gives CDR1 LNHNV, CDR2 YYDKDF (reference sequence). CDR3 protein: CFVGGNPYEQYF. The CDR3 DNA is TGTTTCGTTGGGGGCAATCCCTACGAGCAGTACTTC.

This clone occurred a few times. The rearrangement uses TRBV9 and TRBJ1-6; D gene ambiguous. This CDR3 is 14 amino acids long. Trimming took 3 bases from V and 8 from J, leaving 12 bases between them. Germline V lookup: CDR1 SGDLS, CDR2 YYNGEE. CDR3 sequence (DNA): TGTGCCAGCAGCGGGGAGGGTCGGGATTCACCCCTCCACTTT. Translating gives CASSGEGRDSPLHF. Filled out from reference TRBV9 and TRBJ1-6, the complete variable domain reads DSGVTQTPKHLITATGQRVTLRCSPRSGDLSVYWYQQSLDQGLQFLIQYYNGEERAKGNILERFSAQQFPDLHSELNLSSLELGDSALYFCASSGEGRDSPLHFGNGTRLTVT.

V usage is TRBV11-2 and J usage is TRBJ1-1, with no clear D. V was cut by 5 bases and J by 4 bases, with 11 bases left in between. CDR3 length: 13 residues. The germline V gene has CDR1 SGHAT and CDR2 FQNNGV. CDR3 in amino acids: CASSPGAATEAFF. The CDR3 bases are TGTGCCAGCAGCCCCGGAGCGGCCACTGAAGCTTTCTTT.

The chain employs TRBV11-3 and TRBJ2-7; tentatively, D is TRBD1 (7 bases). V was pared by 1 base and J by 1 base, with 11 bases between. The CDR3 is 15 residues long. CDR1 SGHNT and CDR2 YENEEA come from the germline V gene. CDR3 DNA sequence: TGTGCCAGCAGCTTAGGACAGGGAGGATCCTACGAGCAGTACTTC. Translation: CASSLGQGGSYEQYF.

This rearrangement joins TRBV5-1 to TRBJ2-5; 7 bases map to TRBD1. The length of the CDR3 is 15 residues. Germline V gene sequence: CDR1 SGHRS, CDR2 YFSETQ. With V trimmed by 4 bases and J by 4 bases, 10 bases remained unmatched. The CDR3 DNA sequence: TGCGCCAGCAGCCCCGGGACAGTCCAGGGAGAGACCCAGTACTTC. Translation gives CASSPGTVQGETQYF. The full variable domain, with the rest looked up from reference TRBV5-1 and TRBJ2-5, is KAGVTQTPRYLIKTRGQQVTLSCSPISGHRSVSWYQQTPGQGLQFLFEYFSETQRNKGNFPGRFSGRQFSNSRSEMNVSTLELGDSALYLCASSPGTVQGETQYFGPGTRLLVL.

A single count supports this clone. J is TRBJ1-1 and V is TRBV11-2, with D unclear. This CDR3 has 15 residues. CDR1 is SGHAT, CDR2 FQNNGV, per germline. Trimming removed 5 bases at V and 4 bases at J, with 17 bases between. CDR3 amino acids: CASSRLLSESTEAFF. The CDR3 DNA is TGTGCCAGCAGCCGCCTATTGAGCGAGAGCACTGAAGCTTTCTTT.

The V and J genes are TRBV29-1 and TRBJ2-5; weak D call: TRBD1 (6 bases). The J call may not be correct, given that the DNA end is closer to TRBJ2-7. This CDR3 region has 14 residues. The V gene's germline CDR1 is SQVTM and CDR2 ANQGSEA. As DNA, the CDR3 is TGCAGCGTTGAAGATTGGGACACGGGCTACGAGCAGTACTTC. It encodes CSVEDWDTGYEQYF.

This chain links TRBV2 with TRBJ2-7; D is perhaps TRBD1 (5 bases). The CDR3 spans 11 residues. The V gene's germline CDR1 is SNHLY and CDR2 FYNNEI. V shed 8 bases and J shed 5 bases, with 10 bases lying between them. CDR3 in amino acids: CASAGSHEQYF. Written as DNA, the CDR3 is TGTGCCAGCGCAGGGTCCCACGAGCAGTACTTC.

V is TRBV28 and J is TRBJ1-2; TRBD1 might be the D (5 bases). The length of the CDR3 is 16 residues. Germline-derived CDR1 and CDR2 are MDHEN and SYDVKM. Trimming shortened V by 7 bases and J by 0 bases, and 18 bases separated the two germline ends. The CDR3 spells CASKESTGNPNYGYTF. CDR3 nucleotide sequence: TGTGCCAGCAAAGAATCCACAGGTAACCCTAACTATGGCTACACCTTC.

The chain carries TRBV5-4 and TRBJ2-7; TRBD1 might be the D (5 bases). V lost 0 bases and J 4 bases, leaving 14 bases between the germline ends. This CDR3 region has 15 residues. Germline loops: CDR1 SGHNT, CDR2 YYREEE (reference sequence). The CDR3 DNA reads TGTGCCAGCAGCTTGGGCGGTAGGGGTTGGTACGAGCAGTACTTC. Amino acids: CASSLGGRGWYEQYF.

The rearrangement joins TRBV4-2 to TRBJ2-1; the match to TRBD1 covers 12 bases. Per the germline V gene, CDR1 is LGHNA and CDR2 is YNFKEQ. V shed 0 bases, J shed 5 bases, and the junction held 8 bases outside the gene matches. The CDR3 has 18 amino acids. The CDR3 DNA reads as TGTGCCAGCAGCCAAGAGGTTGTTGGGACAGGGGGCCACAATGAGCAGTTCTTC. Protein: CASSQEVVGTGGHNEQFF.

This clone was seen more than once but under ten times. The chain couples TRBV4-2 to TRBJ2-7, with D tentatively TRBD2 (6 bases). Trimming took off 3 bases at V and 3 bases at J, with 12 bases between the two ends. The CDR3 sequence is 14 residues long. Germline assignment: CDR1 LGHNA and CDR2 YNFKEQ. This CDR3 is CASSQGGLLYEQYF. The CDR3 nucleotides read TGTGCCAGCAGCCAGGGGGGACTTCTCTACGAGCAGTACTTC.

This clone was recorded a few times. This chain links TRBV27 with TRBJ1-5; D remains unclear. V lost 6 bases and J lost 0, with 12 bases in between. Per the germline V gene, CDR1 is MNHEY and CDR2 is SMNVEV (reference sequence). This CDR3 has 15 amino acids. As DNA, the CDR3 is TGTGCCAGCAGCCCAAGCCCTTATAGCAATCAGCCCCAGCATTTT. It specifies CASSPSPYSNQPQHF.

The chain employs TRBV7-3 and TRBJ2-7; the D gene is possibly TRBD1 (6 bases). Germline V gene sequence: CDR1 SGHTA, CDR2 FQGTGA. Trimming removed 5 bases at V and 3 bases at J, with 11 bases between. The CDR3 runs 13 residues. Written as DNA, the CDR3 is TGTGCCAGCAGCCTCCCGGACAGCTACGAGCAGTACTTC. Translating it yields CASSLPDSYEQYF. Variable domain in full (rest from reference TRBV7-3 and TRBJ2-7): GAGVSQTPSNKVTEKGKYVELRCDPISGHTALYWYRQSLGQGPEFLIYFQGTGAADDSGLPNDRFFAVRPEGSVSTLKIQRTERGDSAVYLCASSLPDSYEQYFGPGTRLTVT.

The V call is TRBV9, the J call TRBJ1-2, with 9 positions matching TRBD1. The V segment lost 3 bases and the J segment 7 bases; nucleotides outside the gene matches: 25. The CDR3 extends over 20 amino acids. Germline-derived CDR1 and CDR2 are SGDLS and YYNGEE. CDR3 bases: TGTGCCAGCAGCGCCTCAACCCACCGGGACAGGGCCCGACTTTGGGGTGGCTACACCTTC. Translation gives CASSASTHRDRARLWGGYTF.

The CDR3: CASRLAGSSSYNEQFF. CDR3 coding DNA: TGTGCCAGTAGACTAGCGGGATCGAGCTCCTACAATGAGCAGTTCTTC. The rearrangement uses TRBV19 and TRBJ2-1, with 10 nucleotides matching TRBD2. The trim removed 6 bases at V and 0 bases at J, leaving 5 bases unmatched. CDR1 and CDR2 (germline): LNHDA, SQIVND (reference sequence). This CDR3 region has 16 residues.

V usage is TRBV7-2 and J usage is TRBJ1-1, with D perhaps matching TRBD1 (5 bases). The germline gives CDR1 SGHTA, CDR2 FQGNSA. Trimming took 4 bases from V and 1 from J, leaving 16 bases between them. The CDR3 totals 16 residues. The CDR3 region is CASSSPPGGGNTEAFF. CDR3 bases: TGTGCCAGCAGCTCCCCCCCCGGGGGAGGGAACACTGAAGCTTTCTTT.

The chain employs TRBV7-3 and TRBJ2-1; TRBD1 might be the D (5 bases). Trimming pared 5 bases from V and 5 bases from J, leaving 13 bases between. Germline CDR1 and CDR2: SGHTA and FQGTGA. This CDR3 is built from 14 residues. The CDR3 protein is CASSTPTENNEQFF. The CDR3, as DNA: TGTGCCAGCAGCACCCCGACAGAGAACAATGAGCAGTTCTTC.

The genes are TRBV6-5 and TRBJ1-1; no clear D. V was cut by 3 bases and J by 4 bases, with 15 bases left in between. The length of the CDR3 is 15 residues. Germline values: CDR1 MNHEY, CDR2 SVGAGI. The CDR3 DNA reads TGTGCCAGCAGTTATTACGGGAAGGTGGGCACTGAAGCTTTCTTT. Translating gives CASSYYGKVGTEAFF.

The chain uses TRBV7-2 and TRBJ1-5, with a weak D call TRBD1 (5 bases). CDR3 length: 13 amino acids. Trimming took off 4 bases at V and 9 bases at J, with 13 bases between the two ends. Per the germline V gene, CDR1 is SGHTA and CDR2 is FQGNSA. The CDR3 reads CASSSTQGMPQHF. CDR3 coding DNA: TGTGCCAGCAGCTCTACCCAGGGAATGCCCCAGCATTTT.